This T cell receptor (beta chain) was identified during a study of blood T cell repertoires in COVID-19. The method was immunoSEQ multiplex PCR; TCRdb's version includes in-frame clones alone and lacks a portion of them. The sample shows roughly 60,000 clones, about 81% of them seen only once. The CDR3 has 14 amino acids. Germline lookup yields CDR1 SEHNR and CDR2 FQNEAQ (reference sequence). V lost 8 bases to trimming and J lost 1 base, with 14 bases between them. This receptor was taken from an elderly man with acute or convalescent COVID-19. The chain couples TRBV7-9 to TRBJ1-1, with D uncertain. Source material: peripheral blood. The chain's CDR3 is CASALTRGNTEAFF. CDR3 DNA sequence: TGTGCCAGCGCCCTGACCAGAGGGAACACTGAAGCTTTCTTT.